Presented here are 17 T cell receptor beta chains from one specimen sequenced in a study of blood T cell repertoires in COVID-19 (dated by TCRdb to the early 2020s). The library was prepared using the immunoSEQ multiplex PCR assay. The immuneACCESS repertoire file appears here via TCRdb, limited to in-frame rearrangements. These files lack a portion of the clones; in checked studies, under half of the deficit traces to unresolved V genes, and the cause of the others is not known. The sample data list over 200,000 clones, and about 90% of these were observed just once. The ten largest make up roughly 2.7% of the sample. The material sequenced was peripheral blood. All receptors derive from a man aged 25 to 40 with COVID-19, enrolled during active disease.

This sequence joins TRBV19 and TRBJ1-1, with D unclear. Trimming cost V 6 bases and J 1 base, with 12 bases left between them. The CDR3 extends over 14 amino acids. CDR1 is LNHDA and CDR2 is SQIVND in the germline V gene (reference sequence). CDR3: CASSLLISNTEAFF. The CDR3, as DNA: TGTGCCAGTAGCCTACTAATTTCGAACACTGAAGCTTTCTTT.

V and J are TRBV6-6 and TRBJ2-2, with D hard to call. Germline values: CDR1 MNHNY, CDR2 SVGAGI (reference sequence). Trimming left V 7 bases short and J 2 bases short, with 8 bases between. CDR3 length: 13 amino acids. The CDR3 region has the DNA TGTGCCAGCATCCCAGGCAACACCGGGGAGCTGTTTTTT. It yields the protein CASIPGNTGELFF.

The chain uses TRBV6-5 and TRBJ1-2; TRBD1 is a possible D gene (5 bases). CDR3 length: 13 residues. The germline V gene encodes CDR1 MNHEY and CDR2 SVGAGI. Trimming removed 9 bases from V and 3 bases from J, with 14 bases in between. The CDR3 here is CASGQTTYYGYTF. CDR3 bases: TGTGCCAGTGGACAAACGACCTACTATGGCTACACCTTC.

The CDR3, as DNA: TGTGCCAGCAGCCAAACCATCGGTTCCTACAATGAGCAGTTCTTC. Translation: CASSQTIGSYNEQFF. The chain couples TRBV11-1 to TRBJ2-1; D uncertain. This CDR3 has 15 residues. V lost 5 bases and J 1 base, leaving 12 bases between the germline ends. The germline CDR1 and CDR2 sequences are SGHAT and FQDESV (reference sequence). The full variable domain, its missing parts supplied by reference TRBV11-1 and TRBJ2-1, is EAEVAQSPRYKITEKSQAVAFWCDPISGHATLYWYRQILGQGPELLVQFQDESVVDDSQLPKDRFSAERLKGVDSTLKIQPAELGDSAMYLCASSQTIGSYNEQFFGPGTRLTVL.

V gene TRBV12-3 or TRBV12-4 combines with J gene TRBJ2-7, with TRBD1 matching 10 bases. The V and J ends lost 5 bases and 12 bases, in that order; junction bases with no gene match: 10. This CDR3 has 13 amino acids. CDR3 region: CASSRGTGDLPYF. In nucleotides, the CDR3 is TGTGCCAGCAGTAGGGGGACAGGGGACTTACCGTACTTC.

J is TRBJ1-2 and V is TRBV27; D is unresolved. Trimming shortened V by 8 bases and J by 2 bases, and 9 bases separated the two germline ends. The CDR3 runs to 12 residues. Germline V gene data show CDR1 as MNHEY and CDR2 as SMNVEV (reference sequence). DNA of the CDR3: TGTGCCAGCGGCAGGCCAAACTATGGCTACACCTTC. This translates into CASGRPNYGYTF.

V gene TRBV23-1 combines with J gene TRBJ1-1; a possible D gene is TRBD1 (6 bases). TRBV23-1 is designated an ORF whose function remains uncertain. V was shortened by 3 bases and J by 0 bases, with 11 bases between the two germline ends. CDR3 length: 15 amino acids. CDR3 in amino acids: CASSHSGQMNTEAFF. The CDR3 nucleotides are TGCGCCAGCAGTCATTCGGGACAAATGAACACTGAAGCTTTCTTT.

The chain employs TRBV18 and TRBJ2-7, with TRBD2 as a possible D gene (6 bases). The length of the CDR3 is 15 residues. CDR1 and CDR2 (germline): KGHSH, LQKENI. Trimming cost V 2 bases and J 2 bases, with 13 bases left between them. CDR3 DNA sequence: TGTGCCAGCTCACCAATGGGACTTCAAACCTACGAGCAGTACTTC. Protein product: CASSPMGLQTYEQYF.

This sequence joins TRBV2 and TRBJ1-1; 11 bases are shared with TRBD1. V was pared by 6 bases and J by 2 bases, with 5 bases of the junction left unmatched. The CDR3 is made up of 15 amino acids. Germline V gene sequence: CDR1 SNHLY, CDR2 FYNNEI. CDR3 sequence: CASRGQGGSNTEAFF. The CDR3 region has the DNA TGTGCCAGCAGGGGACAGGGGGGCTCCAACACTGAAGCTTTCTTT.

V and J are TRBV11-2 and TRBJ2-1, with D unclear. The length of the CDR3 is 14 residues. V gave up 2 bases and J gave up 6 bases, with 11 bases separating them. The germline V gene has CDR1 SGHAT and CDR2 FQNNGV. The CDR3: CASSLIIVSNEQFF. As DNA, the CDR3 is TGTGCCAGCAGCTTAATAATCGTGAGCAATGAGCAGTTCTTC.

The V gene is TRBV19, the J gene TRBJ2-4; possible D gene TRBD1, 5 bases. Germline CDR1 is LNHDA and CDR2 is SQIVND (reference sequence). CDR3 size: 16 residues. Trimming removed 4 bases from V and 0 bases from J, with 13 bases in between. The DNA for the CDR3 is TGTGCCAGTAGTAGTCGACAGACACTAGCCAAAAACATTCAGTACTTC. It encodes CASSSRQTLAKNIQYF.

V and J are TRBV5-4 and TRBJ2-1; a possible D gene is TRBD2 (7 bases). Between the trimmed V and J ends, which lost 3 bases and 7 bases, there was a span of 20 bases. CDR1 and CDR2 (germline): SGHNT, YYREEE (reference sequence). The CDR3 length is 16 residues. CDR3 loop: CASSWGASGAKNEQFF. As DNA, the CDR3 is TGTGCCAGCAGCTGGGGGGCCAGCGGGGCGAAAAATGAGCAGTTCTTC.

This clone appeared a single time. The chain couples TRBV5-8 to TRBJ2-5; 7 nucleotides line up with TRBD2. Germline loops: CDR1 SGHTS, CDR2 YDEGEE. The V segment lost 6 bases and the J segment 8 bases; nucleotides outside the gene matches: 10. CDR3 length equals 13 residues. The DNA for the CDR3 is TGTGCCAGCACCCCGGGACTACACGTAACCCAGTACTTC. Protein: CASTPGLHVTQYF. Full variable domain (rest looked up from reference TRBV5-8 and TRBJ2-5): EAGVTQSPTHLIKTRGQQATLRCSPISGHTSVYWYQQALGLGLQFLLWYDEGEERNRGNFPPRFSGRQFPNYSSELNVNALELEDSALYLCASTPGLHVTQYFGPGTRLLVL.

A single count supports this clone. This chain connects TRBV25-1 to TRBJ1-5; D is ambiguous. The CDR3 is made up of 14 amino acids. Per germline, CDR1 MGHDK and CDR2 SYGVNS. The ends were cut back, 4 bases at V and 0 bases at J, with 7 bases in the middle. In nucleotides, the CDR3 is TGTGCCAGCAGTGGAGCTTATAGCAATCAGCCCCAGCATTTT. Its translation is CASSGAYSNQPQHF.

The chain combines TRBV5-8 with TRBJ2-3; 10 nucleotides line up with TRBD1. The CDR3 is 15 amino acids. The ends lost 3 bases at V and 3 bases at J; junction bases unmatched: 4. Germline V gene sequence: CDR1 SGHTS, CDR2 YDEGEE. The CDR3 here is CASSSGQGMTDTQYF. The CDR3 DNA is TGTGCCAGCAGCTCGGGACAGGGGATGACAGATACGCAGTATTTT.

The gene calls are TRBV18 and TRBJ1-1; D perhaps matches TRBD1 (6 bases). Between the trimmed V and J ends, which lost 10 bases and 3 bases, there was a span of 18 bases. The CDR3 extends over 14 amino acids. Germline V gene lookup returns CDR1 KGHSH and CDR2 LQKENI. The chain's CDR3 is CATTEGGYDTEAFF. For the CDR3, the DNA is TGTGCCACTACCGAGGGGGGGTATGACACTGAAGCTTTCTTT.

This clone was recorded once. The chain joins TRBV7-8 to TRBJ2-1; 12 positions match TRBD2. Germline V lookup: CDR1 SGHVS, CDR2 FQNEAQ. V shed 5 bases and J 9 bases; nucleotides not matched to a gene: 8. CDR3 length equals 15 residues. CDR3 bases: TGTGCCAGCAGCGCTCGGGGACTAGCGGGTCCTGAGCAGTTCTTC. Protein: CASSARGLAGPEQFF.